This T cell receptor (beta chain) came from a study of T cell repertoires in cytomegalovirus infection. The V gene lost 8 bases and the J gene lost 7 bases, with 16 bases spanning the gap. The V gene's germline CDR1 is MNHNS and CDR2 SASEGT. The CDR3 is 13 amino acids. This clonotype was picked up a small number of times. Its antigen remains unidentified. TCRdb ran MiXCR on the reads and lists one entry per CDR3 protein. This sample has approximately 990,000 distinct CDR3 sequences; approximately 33% occur once, and the top ten carry under 15%. The sequencing here drew on cultured CD8+ T cells from PBMCs, taken from culture after CMV antigen stimulation. This sequence joins TRBV6-1 and TRBJ2-3, with D possibly matching TRBD2 (7 bases). The receptor comes from a human donor in good health (CMV status not recorded). Some clones in this sample may be carry-over from other donors' samples. CDR3 sequence: CASLGGPLNTQYF. CDR3 sequence (DNA): TGTGCCAGCCTCGGGGGGCCGCTGAATACGCAGTATTTT.